One sample yielded the 15 T cell receptor beta chains listed below, sequenced in a study of cytomegalovirus exposure and HLA in healthy donors. Both 60 Vbeta primers and 13 Jbeta primers went into the PCR. Assay used: immunoSEQ multiplex PCR; TCRdb lists only in-frame clones, some missing. Of about 270,000 clones listed, approximately 90% are singletons. Specimen: PBMCs. The receptor set was obtained from a man aged 35 to 55 in good health and CMV-seropositive.

This chain connects TRBV28 to TRBJ2-2; D is possibly TRBD2 (5 bases). V was clipped by 7 bases and J by 1 base, with 10 bases between them. CDR1 is MDHEN and CDR2 is SYDVKM in the germline V gene. The CDR3 length is 14 residues. CDR3 in amino acids: CASNDYRNTGELFF. In nucleotides, the CDR3 is TGTGCCAGCAACGACTACCGGAACACCGGGGAGCTGTTTTTT.

In DNA form, the CDR3 reads TGTGCCAGCAGCTTAGGGGGACTAGCTGGGGCCAACGTCCTGACTTTC. Encoded protein: CASSLGGLAGANVLTF. The chain carries TRBV7-3 and TRBJ2-6, with 8 bases identical to TRBD2. Germline CDR1 reads SGHTA; CDR2 reads FQGTGA. J was trimmed by 2 bases and V by 2 bases; bases with no gene match: 2. This CDR3 has 16 residues.

V gene TRBV11-2 combines with J gene TRBJ2-1; TRBD1 agrees at 7 bases. Losses at the gene ends were 1 base for V and 4 bases for J; bases not matched to a gene: 4. The CDR3 spans 15 residues. The V gene's germline CDR1 is SGHAT and CDR2 FQNNGV. The CDR3: CASSLGQGKYNEQFF. In DNA form, the CDR3 reads TGTGCCAGCAGCTTAGGACAGGGTAAATACAATGAGCAGTTCTTC.

The chain employs TRBV5-1 and TRBJ2-1; 7 bases fit TRBD1. The J segment lost 2 bases and the V segment lost 2 bases, leaving 4 bases of the junction unmatched. This CDR3 contains 15 residues. Germline V lookup: CDR1 SGHRS, CDR2 YFSETQ. The CDR3 spells CASSFDRDTYNEQFF. The CDR3 DNA follows: TGCGCCAGCAGCTTCGACAGGGACACCTACAATGAGCAGTTCTTC.

The chain couples TRBV19 to TRBJ2-1; TRBD1 matches 9 bases. This CDR3 contains 14 residues. V shed 6 bases and J 5 bases; nucleotides not matched to a gene: 5. Looked up from germline, CDR1 is LNHDA and CDR2 is SQIVND (reference sequence). The DNA of the CDR3 is TGTGCCAGTAGCCCGGACAGGGGTGACAATGAGCAGTTCTTC. It encodes CASSPDRGDNEQFF.

This sequence joins TRBV7-9 and TRBJ2-1; tentative D call: TRBD2 (6 bases). Per the germline V gene, CDR1 is SEHNR and CDR2 is FQNEAQ (reference sequence). The CDR3 is 14 amino acids. V lost 2 bases and J 5 bases, leaving 10 bases between the germline ends. The CDR3 region is CASSLTGADNEQFF. In DNA, the CDR3 is TGTGCCAGCAGCTTAACGGGAGCGGACAATGAGCAGTTCTTC.

This clone was seen more than once but under ten times. This chain uses TRBV5-1 with TRBJ2-1; 8 bases are a match to TRBD1. Losses at the gene ends were 0 bases for V and 7 bases for J; bases not matched to a gene: 3. CDR3 length equals 14 residues. The germline V gene has CDR1 SGHRS and CDR2 YFSETQ. The CDR3 here is CASSLDTGGNEQFF. For the CDR3, the DNA is TGCGCCAGCAGCTTGGACACAGGGGGGAATGAGCAGTTCTTC.

The chain recombines TRBV6-5 with TRBJ2-1; a possible D gene is TRBD1 (5 bases). Germline V gene data show CDR1 as MNHEY and CDR2 as SVGAGI. The CDR3 length is 14 residues. V dropped 2 bases and J dropped 7 bases, with 12 bases sitting between them. The CDR3 sequence is CASSYTWGQNEQFF. CDR3 coding DNA: TGTGCCAGCAGTTACACCTGGGGCCAGAATGAGCAGTTCTTC.

The chain links TRBV28 to TRBJ2-3; tentative D call: TRBD2 (6 bases). Germline CDR1 and CDR2: MDHEN and SYDVKM. V was cut by 6 bases and J by 2 bases, with 15 bases left in between. The CDR3 is 15 amino acids. In nucleotides, the CDR3 is TGTGCCAGCAGCCCCCGGCGGGATCACACAGATACGCAGTATTTT. This encodes CASSPRRDHTDTQYF.

This clone was detected only once. This chain links TRBV21-1 with TRBJ1-1. TRBV21-1 constitutes a pseudogene. CDR3 length equals 16 residues. The CDR3 region is CASSKEAGRLNTEAFF. CDR3 in DNA: TGTGCCAGCAGCAAAGAAGCGGGCCGGTTGAACACTGAAGCTTTCTTT.

V gene TRBV10-3 combines with J gene TRBJ1-2; 7 positions match TRBD1. The V segment lost 3 bases and the J segment 3 bases; nucleotides outside the gene matches: 7. Germline CDR1 is ENHRY and CDR2 is SYGVKD. The CDR3 consists of 15 residues. The CDR3: CAISDSRGLDYGYTF. CDR3 nucleotides: TGTGCCATCAGTGATTCAAGGGGGCTCGACTATGGCTACACCTTC.

The V call is TRBV6-5, the J call TRBJ2-1; D perhaps matches TRBD2 (6 bases). V was trimmed by 4 bases and J by 2 bases, leaving 9 bases between them. Germline values: CDR1 MNHEY, CDR2 SVGAGI. The CDR3 covers 14 residues. The CDR3 DNA is TGTGCCAGCAGTTCGGGCGGGACCTACAATGAGCAGTTCTTC. It is translated as CASSSGGTYNEQFF.

J is TRBJ1-1 and V is TRBV29-1, with TRBD1 matching 7 bases. V lost 4 bases and J lost 2; bases outside the gene matches: 7. Germline CDR1 is SQVTM and CDR2 is ANQGSEA. CDR3 length equals 14 residues. DNA of the CDR3: TGCAGCGTTGCGGGACGGACAGGCAACACTGAAGCTTTCTTT. Protein product: CSVAGRTGNTEAFF.

The chain employs TRBV10-3 and TRBJ1-2, with D tentatively TRBD1 (5 bases). The V gene lost 3 bases and the J gene lost 6 bases, with 14 bases spanning the gap. CDR3 length equals 14 residues. Germline CDR1 is ENHRY and CDR2 is SYGVKD. For the CDR3, the DNA is TGTGCCATCAGTGAAGTCGTGGGGCGCGATGGCTACACCTTC. Translation: CAISEVVGRDGYTF.

J is TRBJ2-3 and V is TRBV18, with a possible D match to TRBD2 (5 bases). CDR1 is KGHSH, CDR2 LQKENI, per germline. This CDR3 comprises 15 residues. V lost 2 bases, J lost 7 bases, and 16 bases lay in between. CDR3 sequence: CASSPGVTRENTQYF. The CDR3 DNA sequence: TGTGCCAGCTCACCAGGGGTCACTAGGGAAAATACGCAGTATTTT.